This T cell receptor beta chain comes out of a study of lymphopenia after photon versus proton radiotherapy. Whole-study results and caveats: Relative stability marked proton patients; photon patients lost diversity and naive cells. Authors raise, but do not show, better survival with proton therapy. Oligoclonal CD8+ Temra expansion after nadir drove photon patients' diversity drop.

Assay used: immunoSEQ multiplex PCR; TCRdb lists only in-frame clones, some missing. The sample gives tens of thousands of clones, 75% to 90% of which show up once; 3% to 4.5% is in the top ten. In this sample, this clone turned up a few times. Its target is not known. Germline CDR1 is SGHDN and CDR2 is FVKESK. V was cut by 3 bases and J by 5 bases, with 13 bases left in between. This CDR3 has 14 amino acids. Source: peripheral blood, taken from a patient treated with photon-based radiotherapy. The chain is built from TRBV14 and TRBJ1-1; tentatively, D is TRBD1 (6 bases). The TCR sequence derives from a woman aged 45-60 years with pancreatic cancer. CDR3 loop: CASSHRGGNTEAFF. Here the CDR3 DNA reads TGTGCCAGCAGCCATCGTGGGGGCAATACTGAAGCTTTCTTT.